This T cell receptor (beta chain) originates from a study of blood T cell repertoires in COVID-19. At the level of the study: The United States, Italy and Spain were the sources of the acute and convalescent COVID-19 samples. T cells, B-cell-depleted T cells, or PBMCs supplied cDNA or gDNA.

This clone was seen just once. The CDR3 extends over 12 amino acids. Germline-derived CDR1 and CDR2 are LNHNV and YYDKDF (reference sequence). Trimming left V 3 bases short and J 10 bases short, with 11 bases between. In the study's own analysis: By means of reference gene primer amplification, nucleated cell counts were estimated. Measured with immunoSEQ multiplex PCR; TCRdb has only the in-frame clones, and not every one. V, J and clone size were drawn from that table, and D and trimming were deduced from the DNA. The sample contains about 220,000 clones, about 85% of which appear only once. Sequencing input: peripheral blood. The chain joins TRBV15 to TRBJ2-3; weak D call: TRBD2 (7 bases). The receptor's source is a man aged 30 to 39 with active or convalescent COVID-19. Here the CDR3 DNA reads TGTGCCACCAGCAGTGGGGGGGGCGCGCAGTATTTT. Translated, it gives CATSSGGGAQYF. The full variable domain, in which reference TRBV15 and TRBJ2-3 provide the parts outside the CDR3, is DAMVIQNPRYQVTQFGKPVTLSCSQTLNHNVMYWYQQKSSQAPKLLFHYYDKDFNNEADTPDNFQSRRPNTSFCFLDIRSPGLGDTAMYLCATSSGGGAQYFGPGTRLTVL.